The entry below describes one T cell receptor (beta chain). What it recognizes is unknown. The entirety of the isolated RNA underwent reverse transcription, so expressed TCRB transcripts were sequenced. Here immunoSEQ multiplex PCR was the method, and the copy in TCRdb shows in-frame clones only, minus some. The table includes under 350,000 clones, under 8.5% detected once. Every single donor gave one heparinised blood draw, and these averaged about 110 mL. This sample stems from a study of beta chain features in type 1 diabetes. The trim removed 5 bases at V and 8 bases at J, leaving 11 bases unmatched. CDR1 and CDR2 (germline): SGHAT, FQNNGV. This CDR3 comprises 16 residues. Findings and limits, study-wide: Type 1 diabetes patients had VDJ junctions that carried fewer insertions and more deletions. Moderate but significant shortening of TCRB CDR3s was recorded in all four CD4+ subsets from Type 1 diabetes patients. Whether HLA type influences TCRB rearrangement remained unresolved here.

The chain couples TRBV11-2 to TRBJ2-1; 11 bases agree with TRBD2. This TCR was recovered from a young woman in good health. Sequencing input: central memory CD4+ T cells from blood. The CDR3 protein is CASSPRTSGRGDEQFF. CDR3 sequence (DNA): TGTGCCAGCAGCCCCCGAACTAGCGGGAGAGGCGATGAGCAGTTCTTC. Complete variable domain (other parts from reference TRBV11-2 and TRBJ2-1): EAGVAQSPRYKIIEKRQSVAFWCNPISGHATLYWYQQILGQGPKLLIQFQNNGVVDDSQLPKDRFSAERLKGVDSTLKIQPAKLEDSAVYLCASSPRTSGRGDEQFFGPGTRLTVL.